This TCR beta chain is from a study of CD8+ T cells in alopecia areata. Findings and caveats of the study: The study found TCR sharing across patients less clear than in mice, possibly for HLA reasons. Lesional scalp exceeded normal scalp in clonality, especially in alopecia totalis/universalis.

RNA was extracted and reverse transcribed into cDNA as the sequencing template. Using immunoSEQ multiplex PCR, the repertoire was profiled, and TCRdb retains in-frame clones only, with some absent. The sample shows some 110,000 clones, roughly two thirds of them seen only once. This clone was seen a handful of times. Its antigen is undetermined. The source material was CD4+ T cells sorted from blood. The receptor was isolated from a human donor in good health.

CDR3 region: CASSLLAGDTGELFF. For the CDR3, the DNA is TGTGCCAGCAGCTTGTTAGCGGGGGACACCGGGGAGCTGTTTTTT. J is TRBJ2-2 and V is TRBV5-6; 9 nucleotides line up with TRBD2. Looked up from germline, CDR1 is SGHDT and CDR2 is YYEEEE. The CDR3 consists of 15 residues. Trimming took 1 base from V and 3 from J; bases not matched to a gene: 1.